These 15 T cell receptor beta chains came from one sample sequenced in a study of response to subunit inactivated influenza vaccine. TCRdb independently ran MiXCR on the RT-PCR reads; one entry per CDR3 protein. In the table there are around 580,000 distinct CDR3 sequences, 12% of which are singletons. Source: PBMCs from blood, taken on the day of vaccination. The receptor source for this set is a man aged 45 to 65 who received an inactivated influenza vaccine.

This clonotype was counted a few times. This rearrangement joins TRBV28 to TRBJ2-3, with TRBD1 matching over 7 bases. The V gene's germline CDR1 is MDHEN and CDR2 SYDVKM. V dropped 4 bases and J dropped 5; count of bases not matched to a gene: 9. This CDR3 has 15 residues. CDR3 nucleotide sequence: TGTGCCAGCAGTTATATGACAGGGTCAAGAGATACGCAGTATTTT. It codes for CASSYMTGSRDTQYF.

There are a few counts of this clonotype. The chain carries TRBV27 and TRBJ2-5; D is perhaps TRBD2 (7 bases). Germline CDR1 is MNHEY and CDR2 is SMNVEV (reference sequence). The length of the CDR3 is 15 residues. The V end was cut by 3 bases, the J end by 5 bases, with 16 bases between. Written as DNA, the CDR3 is TGTGCCAGCAGTTTTATAGGGGGGGGGATTGAGACCCAGTACTTC. This gives the protein CASSFIGGGIETQYF.

The rearrangement joins TRBV20-1 to TRBJ1-2; 11 positions match TRBD1. Germline loops: CDR1 DFQATT, CDR2 SNEGSKA (reference sequence). CDR3 length: 14 residues. With V trimmed by 3 bases and J by 6 bases, 6 bases remained unmatched. The CDR3 loop reads CSASRGQGDDGYTF. The CDR3 coding sequence is TGCAGTGCTAGCCGGGGACAGGGGGATGATGGCTACACCTTC.

This clonotype was observed a few times. J is TRBJ2-7 and V is TRBV6-5; D is unclear. This CDR3 spans 16 amino acids. V was clipped by 4 bases and J by 6 bases, with 22 bases between them. Per germline, CDR1 MNHEY and CDR2 SVGAGI. The CDR3 region has the DNA TGTGCCAGCAGTTTCCTATGGACCCGATCCGTCGCCGAGCAGTACTTC. Translating gives CASSFLWTRSVAEQYF.

This chain joins TRBV10-3 and TRBJ2-5; 9 bases line up with TRBD1. The V and J ends lost 10 bases and 4 bases, in that order; junction bases with no gene match: 19. From germline, CDR1 is ENHRY and CDR2 SYGVKD. The CDR3 has 17 amino acids. The CDR3 DNA follows: TGTGCCACCCTGCAGTCGGACCCGGGACAGGGTCTAGAGACCCAGTACTTC. Amino acids: CATLQSDPGQGLETQYF.

This clonotype was found a few times. The chain employs TRBV5-1 and TRBJ2-2; TRBD1 matches at 8 bases. There are 16 residues in the CDR3. Per the germline V gene, CDR1 is SGHRS and CDR2 is YFSETQ. Trimming at V came to 5 bases and at J to 0 bases, leaving 6 bases not matched to a gene. CDR3 sequence: CASSISGQANTGELFF. The CDR3 coding sequence is TGCGCCAGCAGTATCTCGGGACAGGCGAACACCGGGGAGCTGTTTTTT.

The chain links TRBV5-6 to TRBJ2-3, with TRBD2 matching 12 bases. This CDR3 has 19 amino acids. From germline, CDR1 is SGHDT and CDR2 YYEEEE. Unmatched junction bases numbered 13, after V lost 1 base and J lost 4 bases. CDR3 nucleotides: TGTGCCAGCAGCTTGAGGGTCGGGGTGACTAGCGGGGGTGCAGATACGCAGTATTTT. It is translated as CASSLRVGVTSGGADTQYF.

The table lists this clonotype with a few counts. V is TRBV28 and J is TRBJ2-7; perhaps TRBD2 as D (6 bases). V gave up 2 bases and J gave up 3 bases, with 11 bases separating them. The CDR3 is made up of 14 amino acids. The germline V gene encodes CDR1 MDHEN and CDR2 SYDVKM. The CDR3 region has the DNA TGTGCCAGCAGTTTAACCCAGCGGGTCTACGAGCAGTACTTC. Its protein product is CASSLTQRVYEQYF.

A few counts support this clonotype. The V and J genes are TRBV5-6 and TRBJ2-7; the match to TRBD1 covers 8 bases. The CDR3 runs to 16 residues. Germline CDR1 and CDR2: SGHDT and YYEEEE. V gave up 2 bases and J gave up 3 bases; unmatched junction bases: 10. The CDR3 coding sequence is TGTGCCAGCAGCTTTACAGGGGGAATTAGCGGCTACGAGCAGTACTTC. Encoded protein: CASSFTGGISGYEQYF.

The table lists this clonotype with a few counts. As DNA, the CDR3 is TGTGCCAGCAGCCTAGCGGGGCCAGATACGCAGTATTTT. As protein: CASSLAGPDTQYF. V is TRBV6-6 and J is TRBJ2-3, with 9 bases fitting TRBD2. The germline V gene has CDR1 MNHNY and CDR2 SVGAGI (reference sequence). This CDR3 region has 13 residues. J lost 4 bases, V lost 6 bases, and 2 bases had no gene match.

V usage is TRBV18 and J usage is TRBJ2-7; a weak D match, TRBD1 (6 bases). The CDR3 is made up of 13 amino acids. Germline V gives CDR1 KGHSH, CDR2 LQKENI. The V gene lost 4 bases and the J gene lost 2 bases, with 9 bases spanning the gap. In DNA, the CDR3 is TGTGCCAGCTCACAGGGGGTCCCCTACGAGCAGTACTTC. It yields the protein CASSQGVPYEQYF.

J is TRBJ2-7 and V is TRBV10-3, with 9 bases lining up with TRBD2. Germline V gene data show CDR1 as ENHRY and CDR2 as SYGVKD. The CDR3 totals 17 residues. V lost 6 bases and J lost 0; bases outside the gene matches: 12. The CDR3: CAIRALAGGSPSYEQYF. The CDR3 DNA is TGTGCCATCAGGGCGCTTGCGGGAGGGTCACCCTCCTACGAGCAGTACTTC.

In its sample, this clonotype was seen many times. The rearrangement uses TRBV4-1 and TRBJ1-1; maybe TRBD1 (5 bases). The CDR3 is 15 residues long. Deletions cut 1 base from V and 6 bases from J, with 15 bases between. Per germline, CDR1 MGHRA and CDR2 YSYEKL. CDR3 in DNA: TGCGCCAGCAGCCAAGGTGTTGCTAGGGGATCTGAAGCTTTCTTT. Translating gives CASSQGVARGSEAFF.

This clonotype was counted at least ten times. This chain connects TRBV28 to TRBJ2-7; D might be TRBD2 (5 bases). V was cut by 9 bases and J by 3 bases, with 12 bases left in between. CDR3 length: 12 amino acids. Germline V gene lookup returns CDR1 MDHEN and CDR2 SYDVKM. CDR3 coding DNA: TGTGCCAGTTCGGGGTACTTCTACGAGCAGTACTTC. This encodes CASSGYFYEQYF.

Only a few counts were recorded for this clonotype. The V and J genes are TRBV7-9 and TRBJ2-5; perhaps TRBD2 as D (7 bases). This CDR3 comprises 15 residues. Trimming pared 3 bases from V and 5 bases from J, leaving 16 bases between. Per germline, CDR1 SEHNR and CDR2 FQNEAQ (reference sequence). CDR3 DNA: TGTGCCAGCAGCTTGGAGGGGGGACTACGGGAGACCCAGTACTTC. This encodes CASSLEGGLRETQYF.